The next 17 T cell receptor beta chains were all read from a single sample in a study of early T cells in non-severe SARS-CoV-2 infection. A single record per CDR3 protein comes from TCRdb applying MiXCR to the 5' RACE reads. This table holds around 55,000 distinct CDR3 sequences, around an eighth found once. Sequencing was done on a sample of whole blood. These receptors all come from an adult who was a healthcare worker with PCR-confirmed SARS-CoV-2 infection or an uninfected control (not recorded which).

This chain uses TRBV20-1 with TRBJ1-6, with 9 bases lining up with TRBD1. The germline V gene has CDR1 DFQATT and CDR2 SNEGSKA (reference sequence). The CDR3 length is 16 residues. V was clipped by 0 bases and J by 11 bases; unmatched bases: 11. The CDR3 region is CSARDPGQGTWAPLHF. Written as DNA, the CDR3 is TGCAGTGCTAGAGATCCTGGACAGGGGACGTGGGCACCCCTCCACTTT.

This clonotype was seen many times. The CDR3: CASSSDSGSNQPQHF. The CDR3 bases are TGTGCCAGCAGCTCGGACTCCGGGTCGAATCAGCCCCAGCATTTT. The chain recombines TRBV7-9 with TRBJ1-5; D is ambiguous. V shed 4 bases and J shed 4 bases, with 14 bases lying between them. The germline CDR1 and CDR2 sequences are SEHNR and FQNEAQ (reference sequence). The CDR3 spans 15 residues.

The V call is TRBV7-9, the J call TRBJ2-1, with D perhaps matching TRBD2 (6 bases). V dropped 5 bases and J dropped 2 bases, with 16 bases sitting between them. Germline V lookup: CDR1 SEHNR, CDR2 FQNEAQ (reference sequence). This CDR3 has 16 residues. The DNA of the CDR3 is TGTGCCAGCAGCCTCCAGGAGCCGGGGGCCTACAATGAGCAGTTCTTC. The encoded protein is CASSLQEPGAYNEQFF.

This clonotype showed up many times. This chain uses TRBV12-3 or TRBV12-4 with TRBJ2-3; 10 bases match TRBD1. J lost 6 bases, V lost 6 bases, and 9 bases had no gene match. This CDR3 is 15 amino acids long. CDR3 sequence: CASSPGQGGLDTQYF. The CDR3, as DNA: TGTGCCAGCAGCCCAGGACAGGGGGGGCTGGATACGCAGTATTTT.

This clonotype was detected a few times. The V gene is TRBV7-9, the J gene TRBJ2-7; possible D gene TRBD2, 6 bases. The germline V and J ends were trimmed by 4 bases and 3 bases, with 16 bases remaining between them. The CDR3 consists of 15 residues. The germline gives CDR1 SEHNR, CDR2 FQNEAQ (reference sequence). CDR3 in DNA: TGTGCCAGCAGCTGGGACTCCCCGAAGGGCTACGAGCAGTACTTC. This encodes CASSWDSPKGYEQYF.

This clonotype has a count of ten or more. The V call is TRBV5-6, the J call TRBJ1-1; TRBD1 agrees at 7 bases. Unmatched junction bases numbered 13, after V lost 6 bases and J lost 11 bases. The CDR3 contains 13 residues. The germline CDR1 and CDR2 sequences are SGHDT and YYEEEE. CDR3 sequence (DNA): TGTGCCAGCACCTCCAGGGGGGTCGAACCGGCTTTCTTT. Protein sequence: CASTSRGVEPAFF.

The chain links TRBV3-1 to TRBJ2-7, with 10 bases fitting TRBD1. The CDR3 sequence is 15 residues long. V lost 1 base and J lost 3; bases outside the gene matches: 3. Germline V gives CDR1 LGHDT, CDR2 YNNKEL (reference sequence). The CDR3 reads CASSQAGTGDYEQYF. The CDR3 DNA reads TGTGCCAGCAGCCAAGCCGGGACAGGGGACTACGAGCAGTACTTC.

This clonotype was seen at least ten times. This rearrangement joins TRBV7-6 to TRBJ2-2; TRBD1 matches at 10 bases. This CDR3 contains 19 residues. The V and J ends lost 0 bases and 0 bases, in that order; junction bases with no gene match: 7. Germline V gene sequence: CDR1 SGHVS, CDR2 FNYEAQ. The CDR3 DNA sequence: TGTGCCAGCAGCTTAGCTCCCGGACAGGGGGGTTCGAACACCGGGGAGCTGTTTTTT. Translating it yields CASSLAPGQGGSNTGELFF.

The rearrangement links TRBV5-4 to TRBJ1-2; TRBD1 matches at 7 bases. This CDR3 spans 14 amino acids. J lost 8 bases, V lost 0 bases, and 7 bases had no gene match. Germline loops: CDR1 SGHNT, CDR2 YYREEE (reference sequence). The CDR3 DNA is TGTGCCAGCAGCTTGGTGACAGGGAAATCGGGCTACACCTTC. Translated: CASSLVTGKSGYTF.

In its sample, this clonotype was seen many times. The J gene is TRBJ1-1, the V gene TRBV20-1; 7 nucleotides agree with TRBD1. Unmatched junction bases numbered 6, after V lost 4 bases and J lost 4 bases. Looked up from germline, CDR1 is DFQATT and CDR2 is SNEGSKA (reference sequence). The CDR3 extends over 13 amino acids. The CDR3 nucleotides are TGCAGTGCTACCCAATACAGGGGCACTGAAGCTTTCTTT. This encodes CSATQYRGTEAFF.

This clonotype was recorded a few times. V gene TRBV3-1 combines with J gene TRBJ2-3; 8 bases agree with TRBD2. The CDR3 has 16 amino acids. V lost 4 bases to trimming and J lost 5 bases; unmatched junction nucleotides: 11. Germline CDR1 is LGHDT and CDR2 is YNNKEL (reference sequence). The CDR3 region is CASSPRLALRKDTQYF. The CDR3 DNA is TGTGCCAGCAGCCCTCGACTAGCGTTAAGGAAAGATACGCAGTATTTT.

This clonotype was detected many times. This chain uses TRBV5-1 with TRBJ2-1, with D perhaps TRBD2 (5 bases). This CDR3 spans 16 amino acids. Trimming pared 6 bases from V and 4 bases from J, leaving 20 bases between. Germline loops: CDR1 SGHRS, CDR2 YFSETQ. The CDR3 region has the DNA TGCGCCAGCACCCTATTGTCGGGGTTGGGATACAATGAGCAGTTCTTC. Translated, it gives CASTLLSGLGYNEQFF.

In this sample, this clonotype turned up many times. The rearrangement joins TRBV5-4 to TRBJ2-7, with unresolved D. This CDR3 spans 14 amino acids. Trimming left V 1 base short and J 0 bases short, with 8 bases between. Germline loops: CDR1 SGHNT, CDR2 YYREEE (reference sequence). The CDR3 region is CASSLRSSSYEQYF. The CDR3 DNA reads as TGTGCCAGCAGCTTGCGCTCATCCTCCTACGAGCAGTACTTC.

This clonotype was observed at least ten times. The chain has TRBV5-1 and TRBJ2-1, with D unresolved. The CDR3 has 15 amino acids. Trimming removed 0 bases at V and 7 bases at J, with 14 bases between. Germline CDR1 SGHRS, CDR2 YFSETQ. The CDR3: CASSLGDGPRNEQFF. The CDR3 region has the DNA TGCGCCAGCAGCTTGGGGGATGGGCCGAGGAATGAGCAGTTCTTC.

This clonotype appeared many times. The chain couples TRBV6-5 to TRBJ1-6; D ambiguous. Trimming left V 9 bases short and J 14 bases short, with 20 bases between. The CDR3 loop spans 13 amino acids. Per the germline V gene, CDR1 is MNHEY and CDR2 is SVGAGI. CDR3 in DNA: TGTGCCAGTAAGACTCTACCTTTTGGATCCCTCCACTTT. Its translation is CASKTLPFGSLHF.

This rearrangement joins TRBV12-3 or TRBV12-4 to TRBJ2-7, with D possibly being TRBD1 (6 bases). CDR3 length: 14 amino acids. Trimming removed 3 bases at V and 5 bases at J, with 14 bases between. The CDR3 sequence is CASSFPGQSHEQYF. CDR3 sequence (DNA): TGTGCCAGCAGTTTCCCGGGACAATCCCACGAGCAGTACTTC.

At least ten counts were recorded for this clonotype. The V and J genes are TRBV20-1 and TRBJ2-2, with D hard to call. The CDR3 is 15 residues long. Per germline, CDR1 DFQATT and CDR2 SNEGSKA (reference sequence). Trimming left V 3 bases short and J 6 bases short, with 17 bases between. CDR3 coding DNA: TGCAGTGCTAGCCTTGAGGCCTCAGCGCCCGGGGAGCTGTTTTTT. Translation: CSASLEASAPGELFF.